These T cell receptor beta chains were read from a single sample in a study of cytomegalovirus exposure and HLA in healthy donors. TCRdb's copy holds only in-frame clones and misses some; the assay was immunoSEQ multiplex PCR. Of more than 250,000 clones listed, 70% to 90% are singletons. The specimen sequenced was PBMCs. All receptors come from a woman younger than 35 in good health and CMV-seronegative. The conserved cysteine and the conserved F or W are not part of the CDR3 here.

v_call	j_call	cdr3_aa
TRBV2	TRBJ2-1	ASSEVEGTSGLVADNEQF
TRBV19	TRBJ2-5	ASSWGTGAGETQY
TRBV9	TRBJ2-1	ASSVVAGGSTEQF
TRBV7-2	TRBJ2-1	ASSLDAGPHNEQF
TRBV7-9	TRBJ2-7	ASSLPGAGYEQY
TRBV2	TRBJ2-7	ASIPGLAGFGDEQY
TRBV4-2	TRBJ2-3	ASSQGGELAGGGTDTQY
TRBV7-9	TRBJ2-2	ASSSTRPNTGELF
TRBV5-6	TRBJ2-4	ASSNRQVGRNIQY
TRBV10-3	TRBJ2-2	AIRAGEDTGELF
TRBV4-3	TRBJ1-2	ASSHDSISPGYT
TRBV19	TRBJ2-7	ASKDTGQGLDEQY
TRBV7-2	TRBJ1-4	ASSLRGHQDEKLF
TRBV7-8	TRBJ2-5	ASSLGGGPRETQY
TRBV5-4	TRBJ2-7	ASSSGLGLR
TRBV6-5	TRBJ2-1	ASSLTSGGIDEQF